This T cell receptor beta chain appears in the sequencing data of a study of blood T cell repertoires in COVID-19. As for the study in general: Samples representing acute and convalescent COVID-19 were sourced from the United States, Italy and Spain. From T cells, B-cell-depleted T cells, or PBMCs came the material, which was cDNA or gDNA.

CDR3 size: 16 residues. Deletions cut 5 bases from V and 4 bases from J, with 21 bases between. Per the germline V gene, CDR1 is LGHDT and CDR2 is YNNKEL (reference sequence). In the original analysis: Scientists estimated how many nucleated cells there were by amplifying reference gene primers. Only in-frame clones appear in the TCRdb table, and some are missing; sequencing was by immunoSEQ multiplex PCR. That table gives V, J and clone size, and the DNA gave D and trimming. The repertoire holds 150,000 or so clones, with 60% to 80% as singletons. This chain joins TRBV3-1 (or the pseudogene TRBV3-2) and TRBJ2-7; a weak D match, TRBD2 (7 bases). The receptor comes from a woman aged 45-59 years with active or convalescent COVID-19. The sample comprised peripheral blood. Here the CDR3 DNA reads TGTGCCAGCAGCATTACTCGGGACCGGGGGGCGTACGAGCAGTACTTC. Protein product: CASSITRDRGAYEQYF.